A selection of T cell receptor beta chains follows, all from one sample in a study of blood T cells in healthy people across ages. TCRdb recomputed calls from the 5' RACE reads with MiXCR, one row per CDR3 protein. The table shows approximately 350,000 distinct CDR3 sequences, with 52% occurring only once. The material sequenced was blood. These receptor sequences come from a man aged 55 to 70 in good health. CDR3s include the opening cysteine and the closing phenylalanine or tryptophan. The D gene is left open where the match is weak. The listing skips clone size in some rows; elsewhere it reads once, few, many or a size class.

abundance	v_gene	j_gene	d_gene	CDR3nt	CDR3aa
-	TRBV12-3/TRBV12-4	TRBJ1-1	TRBD1	TGTGCCAGCAGTGGGACAGGGGGCGTCACTGAAGCTTTCTTT	CASSGTGGVTEAFF
few	TRBV29-1	TRBJ2-7	-	TGCAGCGTTGAAGAGGCAGGGACCTACGAGCAGTACTTC	CSVEEAGTYEQYF
many	TRBV12-3/TRBV12-4	TRBJ2-5	-	TGTGCCAGCAGTCAGGGCGGGGACCGGGAGACCCAGTACTTC	CASSQGGDRETQYF
-	TRBV4-2	TRBJ2-5	-	TGTGCCAGCAGCCTCGAGGGATTGCAAGAGACCCAGTACTTC	CASSLEGLQETQYF
-	TRBV7-2	TRBJ1-5	TRBD1	TGTGCCAGCAGCCCTGGACAGGTGGGACAGCCCCAGCATTTT	CASSPGQVGQPQHF
-	TRBV2	TRBJ2-3	-	TGTGCCAGCAGCTACGGCCGCCCGCAGTATTTT	CASSYGRPQYF
-	TRBV28	TRBJ1-1	-	TGTGCCAGCAGCCAAGGTGGGGGAATCACTGAAGCTTTCTTT	CASSQGGGITEAFF
few	TRBV5-1	TRBJ2-1	TRBD2	TGCGCCAGCAGCAAACTAGCGGGAGGGTCTAATGAGCAGTTCTTC	CASSKLAGGSNEQFF
few	TRBV5-1	TRBJ2-6	TRBD2	TGCGCCAGCAGCTTGGTGTCTAGCGGGGGCCGTATTAGCTCTGGGGCCAACGTCCTGACTTTC	CASSLVSSGGRISSGANVLTF
-	TRBV12-3/TRBV12-4	TRBJ1-1	-	TGTGCCAGCAGTTTGTTGGGGGGGCAAGCTTTCTTT	CASSLLGGQAFF
-	TRBV20-1	TRBJ2-7	-	TGCAGTGCTAGAGATCTCGGCCAGGGTATTTCCTACGAGCAGTACTTC	CSARDLGQGISYEQYF
-	TRBV6-2/TRBV6-3	TRBJ2-7	TRBD1	TGTGCCAGCAGTTACTCGACAGGGGCCTCTACCGAGCAGTACTTC	CASSYSTGASTEQYF
few	TRBV29-1	TRBJ2-7	TRBD1	TGCAGCGTTTGGACGCAGGGGGCGTCTTACGAGCAGTACTTC	CSVWTQGASYEQYF
-	TRBV6-2/TRBV6-3	TRBJ2-7	-	TGTGCCAGCAGTTACTTTGCGGGCTCCTACGAGCAGTACTTC	CASSYFAGSYEQYF
many	TRBV20-1	TRBJ2-5	TRBD1	TGCAGTGCTAGGTCCCAGGGGGCGCGTGCCCAAGAGACCCAGTACTTC	CSARSQGARAQETQYF
-	TRBV14	TRBJ2-7	-	TGTGCCAGCAGCGGCAACGCTTACGAGCAGTACTTC	CASSGNAYEQYF
once	TRBV27	TRBJ1-4	-	TGTGCCAGCAGTTGGGGGCCGGGTTTGGATGAAAAACTGTTTTTT	CASSWGPGLDEKLFF
-	TRBV5-4	TRBJ2-7	-	TGTGCCAGCAGCTTGGGGCAGGGAGTATACAATGAGCAGTACTTC	CASSLGQGVYNEQYF
-	TRBV7-9	TRBJ2-3	TRBD2	TGTGCCGGCGGGACTAGCAGTACAGATACGCAGTATTTT	CAGGTSSTDTQYF
few	TRBV9	TRBJ2-3	-	TGTGCCAGCAGCGTAGCTACCGTGGATACGCAGTATTTT	CASSVATVDTQYF
-	TRBV20-1	TRBJ2-3	TRBD2	TGCAGTGCTTTTAAGCGGGGGGAAGATACGCAGTATTTT	CSAFKRGEDTQYF
many	TRBV7-9	TRBJ2-5	TRBD2	TGTGCCAGCAGCTTAGGAGCGGGGTCAGAGACCCAGTACTTC	CASSLGAGSETQYF
-	TRBV20-1	TRBJ1-5	TRBD1	TGCAGTGCTAGGCCGGCCGTTACAGGGGGTCAGCCCCAGCATTTT	CSARPAVTGGQPQHF
-	TRBV28	TRBJ2-1	-	TGTGCCAGCATAGGGCTAGCGAGGAATGAGCAGTTCTTC	CASIGLARNEQFF
-	TRBV7-9	TRBJ1-5	-	TGTGCCAGCAGCCGGCTTGGCGATCAGCCCCAGCATTTT	CASSRLGDQPQHF
once	TRBV7-2	TRBJ2-1	-	TGTGCCAGCAGCCCCAGGTGGGGTGAGCAGTTCTTC	CASSPRWGEQFF
-	TRBV3-1	TRBJ2-7	-	TGTGCCAGCAGCCAACCCACCGGGACACCCTACTCCTACGAGCAGTACTTC	CASSQPTGTPYSYEQYF
-	TRBV29-1	TRBJ1-2	-	TGCAGCGTTGTCAGGATGGGCTATGGCTACACCTTC	CSVVRMGYGYTF
-	TRBV19	TRBJ2-7	TRBD2	TGTGCCAGTAGTATGGGTACGGGAGGGCCACGGGAGCAGTACTTC	CASSMGTGGPREQYF
few	TRBV12-5	TRBJ2-1	-	TGTGCTAGTGGTCTTCCGGGACGAAGCTACAATGAGCAGTTCTTC	CASGLPGRSYNEQFF
many	TRBV27	TRBJ2-1	-	TGTGCCAGCAGTTTAGCGGGGTTGGGGTACAATGAGCAGTTCTTC	CASSLAGLGYNEQFF
few	TRBV15	TRBJ2-1	-	TGTGCCACCAGCAGAGATTTAGAGCGGGAGCAGTTCTTC	CATSRDLEREQFF
-	TRBV12-3/TRBV12-4	TRBJ1-5	-	TGTGCCAGCAGTTTTTGGAATCAGCCCCAGCATTTT	CASSFWNQPQHF
many	TRBV5-4	TRBJ2-7	-	TGTGCCAGCAGCGTGGACGCTGCCTACGAGCAGTACTTC	CASSVDAAYEQYF
once	TRBV6-5	TRBJ2-7	TRBD1	TGTGCCAGCAGAGCCGGGACAGGAGTCTACGAGCAGTACTTC	CASRAGTGVYEQYF
-	TRBV12-3/TRBV12-4	TRBJ2-3	TRBD1	TGTGCCAGCACCACAGGACAGGGGTCCCTTTCTGGCACAGATACGCAGTATTTT	CASTTGQGSLSGTDTQYF
-	TRBV3-1	TRBJ2-5	TRBD2	TGTGCCAGCAGCCAATTTTCTAGCGGGGGTGCTCGGTACTTC	CASSQFSSGGARYF
-	TRBV13	TRBJ2-1	-	TGTGCCAGCGGACCAGGGCTAGGGGGCAATGAGCAGTTCTTC	CASGPGLGGNEQFF
few	TRBV4-2	TRBJ2-5	-	TGTGCCAGCAGCCATAGCTGGCCCCCAGACGGGGACCAGTACTTC	CASSHSWPPDGDQYF
-	TRBV6-1	TRBJ1-1	-	TGTGCCAGCGCGGCAGGGAAGAACACTGAAGCTTTCTTT	CASAAGKNTEAFF
-	TRBV7-9	TRBJ2-7	TRBD1	TGTGCCAGCAGCTTAAGTATGGGGACAGGGGTGCACGAGCAGTACTTC	CASSLSMGTGVHEQYF
-	TRBV28	TRBJ2-7	-	TGTGCCAGCAGTTTGGGCGGAAGACGGGGCGAGCAGTACTTC	CASSLGGRRGEQYF
once	TRBV7-3	TRBJ2-3	-	TGTGCCAGCAGCCCGACCAGGGAGCGTAAAGATACGCAGTATTTT	CASSPTRERKDTQYF
few	TRBV7-2	TRBJ2-7	-	TGTGCCAGCAGCTTAAGGGGACAATTTTACGAGCAGTACTTC	CASSLRGQFYEQYF